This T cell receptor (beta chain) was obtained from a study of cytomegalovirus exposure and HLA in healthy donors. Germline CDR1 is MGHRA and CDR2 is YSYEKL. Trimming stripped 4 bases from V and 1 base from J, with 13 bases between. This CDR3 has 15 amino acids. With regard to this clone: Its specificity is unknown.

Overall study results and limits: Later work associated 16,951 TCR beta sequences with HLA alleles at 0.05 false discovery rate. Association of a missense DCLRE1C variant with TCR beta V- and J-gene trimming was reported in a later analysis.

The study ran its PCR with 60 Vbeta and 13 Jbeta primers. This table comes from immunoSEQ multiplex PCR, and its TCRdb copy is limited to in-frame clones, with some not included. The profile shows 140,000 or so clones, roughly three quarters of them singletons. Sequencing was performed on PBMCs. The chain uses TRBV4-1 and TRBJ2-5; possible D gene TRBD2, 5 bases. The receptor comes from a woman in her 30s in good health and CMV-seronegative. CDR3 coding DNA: TGCGCCAGCAGCCGACTACGGGGATTCCAAGAGACCCAGTACTTC. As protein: CASSRLRGFQETQYF.